The sequence of this TCR beta chain was determined in a study of blood T cells in healthy people across ages (dated by TCRdb to the mid-2010s). Study-wide context: In model experiments, template switching captured roughly one uniquely barcoded TCR beta cDNA molecule for every two T cells. To avoid experimental bias, donors of different ages were distributed randomly across sequencing lanes. To track age-related changes in TCR beta repertoire diversity, the study relied on deep sequencing normalized with unique cDNA molecular identifiers. Four age groups were formed from the donors: young (average approximately 15 years), middle-aged (approximately 40), aged (approximately 60) and long-lived (around 82). Two additional independent replicas of 1 million unique cDNA reads from the same blood draw were analyzed for two donors (one aged 18 to 30 and one aged 80 or older). The research as a whole found: The percentage of naive T cells measured by flow cytometry correlated strongly with observed TCR beta diversity. Compared with the aged group, more naive CD4+ T cells, fewer expanded clones and increased TCR diversity were shown by the long-lived group, suggesting age selection. Observed TCR beta diversity per million T cells fell roughly linearly with age, and a significant reduction was already apparent by age roughly 40. Estimates of total diversity based on one million sequenced T cells were considered lower bounds and underestimates. Because profiling used bulk unsorted PBMCs, naive and antigen-experienced compartments could not be compared conclusively. Because donor CMV infection status was unknown, age-related changes in expanded clonotypes were potentially confounded.

Systemically healthy Caucasian individuals from Russia, 39 in total and aged about 6 to 95 years, were included as donors. Roughly 9 milliliters of peripheral blood were drawn from each donor into EDTA-treated Vacutainer tubes. Ficoll-Paque density-gradient centrifugation was used to isolate PBMCs, with at least 7 million per sample. Total RNA was extracted from PBMCs with Trizol reagent, with at least 5 micrograms obtained per sample. For every donor, flow cytometry on a PBMC aliquot measured the percentage of naive CD45RAhigh/CD27high T cells. Library preparation used 5' RACE. Sequencing was carried out with an Illumina HiSeq 2500. The second PCR ran for roughly 7 to 11 cycles and used a J-beta primer mix along with a sample-barcoded 5' primer. A template-switch 5' adaptor carrying 12 random nucleotides introduced a unique molecular identifier onto each TCR beta cDNA molecule. Each sample yielded at least 2.5 million CDR3-containing paired-end reads. The Mint cDNA synthesis kit, primed by a TRBC-specific oligonucleotide, was used to synthesize first-strand cDNA from all RNA. All cDNA was treated with uracil-DNA glycosylase and then went through a first 18-cycle PCR with the universal primers M1SS and BC2_uni_R. Under the source paper's analysis protocol: Normalization of each sample was performed by random selection of 1 million high-quality reads, each carrying a distinct molecular identifier. Instead of being binned into consensus sequences, reads that shared molecular identifiers were thrown out. MiTCR, set to a Q25 quality threshold and the strictest error-elimination algorithm, was used for CDR3 identification, clonotype clustering and error correction. A nonparametric unseen species model with Euler transformation was used to estimate lower-bound total TCR beta diversity. The raw public data were reprocessed by TCRdb itself: fastp quality trimming at Q25, MiXCR clonotype calling, in-frame beta chains only. When rows share a CDR3 protein, they turn into one entry using the most common DNA and genes. TCRdb, not the authors, supplied the V and J calls. Across this sample there are under 2 million distinct CDR3 sequences, with around 36% seen only once. Approximately 10% of the sample is taken by the ten largest.

About this clonotype itself: Its antigen is unknown. Base qualities are not recorded, but no much larger clone differs from it by a single base.

V was cut back by 6 bases and J by 10 bases, leaving a gap of 10 bases between them. From a lookup of the germline V gene, CDR1 and CDR2 are SNHLY and FYNNEI. The CDR3 sequence holds 11 residues, the cysteine and phenylalanine included. Just CDR3 DNA is preserved here, 33 bases in frame from base 1. The rearrangement combines TRBV2 with TRBJ2-1; a confident D gene designation cannot be given. This clonotype originated in a woman under 40 in good health. Sample: blood. The DNA sequence is given as TGTGCCAGCAGCCGTGGCATCGAGCAGTTCTTC. Its product reads: CASSRGIEQFF.